The 8 T cell receptor beta chains below all came from one sample that was sequenced in a study of cytomegalovirus exposure and HLA in healthy donors. Amplification used 60 Vbeta primers and 13 Jbeta primers. Produced via immunoSEQ multiplex PCR; TCRdb's table is partial and in-frame only. The table has tens of thousands of clones, 65% to 90% seen once. The sequenced sample consisted of PBMCs. Receptors were obtained from a female donor in good health and CMV-seronegative.

This clone was seen a handful of times. This chain connects TRBV29-1 to TRBJ1-1; D gene unclear. CDR1 and CDR2 from the germline V gene are SQVTM and ANQGSEA. V was cut by 5 bases and J by 2 bases, with 3 bases left in between. This CDR3 has 10 amino acids. The CDR3 reads CSVQNTEAFF. In DNA, the CDR3 is TGCAGCGTTCAAAACACTGAAGCTTTCTTT.

The chain uses TRBV6-6 and TRBJ1-1, with 9 bases identical to TRBD1. The CDR3 extends over 14 amino acids. After removal of 5 bases from V and 4 bases from J, the junction contained 5 bases not matched to a gene. Germline V CDR1 and CDR2: MNHNY, SVGAGI (reference sequence). CDR3 DNA sequence: TGTGCCAGCAGTCCTGGACAGGGGCGCACTGAAGCTTTCTTT. Its protein product is CASSPGQGRTEAFF.

The chain has TRBV20-1 and TRBJ1-2; D is ambiguous. In germline, CDR1 is DFQATT, CDR2 SNEGSKA (reference sequence). V shed 1 base and J shed 6 bases, with 6 bases lying between them. This CDR3 is 11 amino acids long. CDR3 protein: CSARGRNGYTF. DNA of the CDR3: TGCAGTGCTAGAGGCAGGAATGGCTACACCTTC.

The chain uses TRBV21-1 and TRBJ1-5. TRBV21-1 is classified as a pseudogene. The CDR3 is 13 residues long. The CDR3 spells CASTRSANQPQHF. The CDR3 region has the DNA TGTGCCAGCACCAGAAGCGCGAATCAGCCCCAGCATTTT.

J is TRBJ2-3 and V is TRBV7-8, with D possibly TRBD2 on 5 matching bases. V lost 0 bases and J 0 bases, leaving 13 bases between the germline ends. Germline V CDR1 and CDR2: SGHVS, FQNEAQ. The CDR3 is made up of 17 amino acids. The CDR3 sequence: CASSLARVPASTDTQYF. The DNA of the CDR3 is TGTGCCAGCAGCTTAGCGAGGGTTCCAGCTAGCACAGATACGCAGTATTTT.

This clone was seen a single time. The chain combines TRBV9 with TRBJ1-2; unclear D gene. The germline V gene has CDR1 SGDLS and CDR2 YYNGEE. CDR3 length: 15 amino acids. The V end lost 3 bases, the J end lost 5 bases, and 17 bases lay between the germline ends. CDR3 loop: CASSAFGSPSYGYTF. The CDR3 DNA reads as TGTGCCAGCAGCGCCTTCGGGTCTCCTTCGTATGGCTACACCTTC.

This sequence joins TRBV6-1 and TRBJ1-2; D is possibly TRBD1 (6 bases). The CDR3 extends over 13 amino acids. Germline CDR1 is MNHNS and CDR2 is SASEGT. Trimming shortened V by 6 bases and J by 7 bases, and 15 bases separated the two germline ends. The CDR3 nucleotides read TGTGCCAGCAGATCTCCAGGGGCTCTTGGCTACACCTTC. This sequence encodes CASRSPGALGYTF.

The V call is TRBV7-3, the J call TRBJ2-2; 13 bases match TRBD2. Per the germline V gene, CDR1 is SGHTA and CDR2 is FQGTGA. With V trimmed by 4 bases and J by 8 bases, 1 base remained unmatched. The CDR3 is 14 amino acids. CDR3 residues: CASSSGLAGGELFF. The CDR3 DNA sequence: TGTGCCAGCAGCTCGGGACTAGCGGGAGGGGAGCTGTTTTTT.